This T cell receptor beta chain was retrieved from a study of cytomegalovirus exposure and HLA in healthy donors. Overall study findings and caveats: Follow-up analysis seemed to connect common viral pathogens with several of the most significant clusters identified. The productive fraction for most TCR beta V segments was about 87% or about 30% in an earlier analysis.

The primer mix had 60 Vbeta and 13 Jbeta primers. The repertoire was sequenced with immunoSEQ multiplex PCR; TCRdb's copy has only in-frame clones and lacks some. The data show about 120,000 clones, with around 74% seen just once and roughly 1.5% held by the top ten. The length of the CDR3 is 16 residues. The germline gives CDR1 SGHNT, CDR2 YYREEE (reference sequence). Trimming pared 2 bases from V and 0 bases from J, leaving 12 bases between. To note about this clone: Antigen specificity is unknown.

The sequence derives from a woman aged 18 to 35 in good health and CMV-seronegative. Specimen: PBMCs. The chain employs TRBV5-4 and TRBJ2-1; D is undetermined. CDR3 in amino acids: CASSLARLSSYNEQFF. Written as DNA, the CDR3 is TGTGCCAGCAGCTTAGCCCGTCTATCCTCCTACAATGAGCAGTTCTTC.